Sequencing of this TCR beta chain was carried out in a study of shared clonotypes between healthy human individuals. Regarding the study as a whole: Only blood was sampled, and tissue TCR repertoires likely differ from blood ones.

Deep was the level used in running the assay. Sequenced by immunoSEQ multiplex PCR; TCRdb stores in-frame clones only, minus some. The data contain millions of clones, around 95% of them seen just once; the ten biggest clones take up about 0.13%. Turning to this clone: No antigen is known for it.

This CDR3 contains 12 residues. Germline assignment: CDR1 MNHNS and CDR2 SASEGT. V lost 10 bases to trimming and J lost 1 base, with 8 bases between them. The rearrangement joins TRBV6-1 to TRBJ1-5; no clear D gene. Sequencing was done on a sample of naive CD4+ T cells sorted from blood. Subset denoted: CD45RA+ positively selected. This TCR was sampled from a young man in good health. CDR3 DNA sequence: TGTGCCACCAGCACCAGCAATCAGCCCCAGCATTTT. Protein: CATSTSNQPQHF.